The 26 T cell receptor beta chains below were found in one sample sequenced in a study of CXCR3-negative and CXCR3-positive naive CD8 T cells. The study made its TRB cDNA libraries by 5' RACE, adding UMI labels. Using the 5' RACE reads, TCRdb records one entry per CDR3 protein without DNA. Recorded for this sample: 70,000 to 100,000 distinct CDR3 sequences. The sample comprised naive CXCR3- CD8+ T cells from blood. The subset is: CD45RO-CCR7+CD27+CD95- naive CD8+ T cells lacking CXCR3 (TNR3-). The receptors were sampled from a human donor in good health. Some clones in this sample may be carry-over from other donors' samples.

The chain links TRBV5-1 to TRBJ2-7; the TCRdb call, TRBD1, lacks DNA for checking. Germline V lookup: CDR1 SGHRS, CDR2 YFSETQ. The CDR3 is 15 residues long. The CDR3 protein is CASSLVRGAKNEQYF.

The rearrangement uses TRBV7-9 and TRBJ1-2. The CDR3 loop spans 13 amino acids. The germline gives CDR1 SEHNR, CDR2 FQNEAQ (reference sequence). The CDR3 sequence: CASSLAGGYGYTF.

This CDR3 is CASSFGQGHEQFF. This rearrangement joins TRBV5-6 to TRBJ2-1; TCRdb names TRBD1, which stays unverified in the absence of DNA. CDR1 and CDR2 (germline): SGHDT, YYEEEE. CDR3 length equals 13 residues.

The rearrangement uses TRBV30 and TRBJ2-1; without DNA, the TCRdb call of TRBD2 cannot be checked. This CDR3 is 14 amino acids long. Germline values: CDR1 GTSNPN, CDR2 SVGIG (reference sequence). The CDR3 here is CAWNPAGPWDEQFF.

The genes are TRBV19 and TRBJ2-1. The CDR3 is 17 amino acids. Germline CDR1 is LNHDA and CDR2 is SQIVND (reference sequence). This CDR3 is CASSMTSGRSSYNEQFF.

The gene calls are TRBV7-9 and TRBJ2-1; TCRdb designates TRBD2, a call that cannot be tested without DNA. The CDR3 runs to 20 residues. Per germline, CDR1 SEHNR and CDR2 FQNEAQ (reference sequence). The CDR3 sequence: CASSPVGPSGGAGLRVEQFF. Combining the CDR3 with reference TRBV7-9 and TRBJ2-1 gives the whole variable domain DTGVSQNPRHKITKRGQNVTFRCDPISEHNRLYWYRQTLGQGPEFLTYFQNEAQLEKSRLLSDRFSAERPKGSFSTLEIQRTEQGDSAMYLCASSPVGPSGGAGLRVEQFFGPGTRLTVL.

This chain joins TRBV15 and TRBJ2-7. The CDR3 covers 14 residues. Per the germline V gene, CDR1 is LNHNV and CDR2 is YYDKDF (reference sequence). CDR3: CATSTDRASYEQYF. Full variable domain (outside the CDR3, taken from reference TRBV15 and TRBJ2-7): DAMVIQNPRYQVTQFGKPVTLSCSQTLNHNVMYWYQQKSSQAPKLLFHYYDKDFNNEADTPDNFQSRRPNTSFCFLDIRSPGLGDTAMYLCATSTDRASYEQYFGPGTRLTVT.

The rearrangement joins TRBV20-1 to TRBJ2-2. Germline V CDR1 and CDR2: DFQATT, SNEGSKA (reference sequence). This CDR3 is built from 15 residues. The CDR3 reads CSARDKTQNTGELFF.

The genes are TRBV11-2 and TRBJ2-2; TCRdb indicates TRBD1, and absent DNA this call remains unverified. Germline CDR1 is SGHAT and CDR2 is FQNNGV. The CDR3 totals 15 residues. The CDR3 is CASSLSQGASGELFF.

V usage is TRBV5-6 and J usage is TRBJ1-2. Germline V lookup: CDR1 SGHDT, CDR2 YYEEEE. The CDR3 loop spans 15 amino acids. The CDR3 sequence: CASSVVGLINYGYTF.

This rearrangement joins TRBV7-9 to TRBJ2-7; TCRdb calls TRBD1, which cannot be checked without DNA. Germline CDR1 is SEHNR and CDR2 is FQNEAQ (reference sequence). The CDR3 runs 14 residues. This chain's CDR3 is CASSLKDTPYEQYF.

CDR3: CASSQSYSDLTSGNQNEQFF. The chain employs TRBV23-1 and TRBJ2-1; TCRdb outputs TRBD2, but without DNA this stays unchecked. TRBV23-1 is noted as an ORF with a role that remains uncertain. CDR3 length: 20 amino acids.

The rearrangement uses TRBV19 and TRBJ2-1; checking the TCRdb D call of TRBD1 is not possible without DNA. The CDR3 totals 15 residues. Germline CDR1 is LNHDA and CDR2 is SQIVND (reference sequence). The CDR3 here is CASSIRLGTDNEQFF.

V gene TRBV4-3 combines with J gene TRBJ2-3; TCRdb's D call of TRBD2 is untestable without DNA. CDR3 length: 16 amino acids. Germline V gene sequence: CDR1 LGHNA, CDR2 YSLEER. This CDR3 is CASSPTLAGWGDTQYF.

The V gene is TRBV12-3 or TRBV12-4, the J gene TRBJ1-3; TCRdb gives TRBD1 as the D gene, but with no DNA this cannot be confirmed. CDR3 size: 15 residues. CDR3 in amino acids: CASSPDRVWGNTIYF.

V gene TRBV6-5 combines with J gene TRBJ2-7. This CDR3 has 13 residues. Germline CDR1 reads MNHEY; CDR2 reads SVGAGI. The CDR3 sequence: CASSYSLAYEQYF.

The chain links TRBV6-5 to TRBJ2-6. This CDR3 has 15 residues. Per germline, CDR1 MNHEY and CDR2 SVGAGI. Here the CDR3 reads CASSYSNSGANVLTF.

The chain combines TRBV20-1 with TRBJ2-7; TCRdb selects TRBD2, and the lack of DNA leaves this call unchecked. CDR3 size: 15 residues. Germline V gene lookup returns CDR1 DFQATT and CDR2 SNEGSKA (reference sequence). This CDR3 is CSASLRGDLSYEQYF.

The chain combines TRBV12-3 or TRBV12-4 with TRBJ2-1; absent DNA, TCRdb's TRBD1 call cannot be checked. The CDR3 runs to 15 residues. This CDR3 is CASSFSGFFHNEQFF.

This chain joins TRBV29-1 and TRBJ2-2. CDR1 SQVTM and CDR2 ANQGSEA come from the germline V gene. CDR3 length: 13 residues. This chain's CDR3 is CSVEIRDTGELFF.

The J gene is TRBJ1-6, the V gene TRBV15; lacking DNA, the TRBD1 call made by TCRdb goes unchecked. The CDR3 length is 13 residues. The germline gives CDR1 LNHNV, CDR2 YYDKDF (reference sequence). The CDR3 reads CATGVQGHSPLHF.

The rearrangement joins TRBV9 to TRBJ1-3; lacking DNA, the TRBD1 call made by TCRdb goes unchecked. CDR1 is SGDLS, CDR2 YYNGEE, per germline. The length of the CDR3 is 17 residues. CDR3 loop: CASSVNTTGGPGNTIYF.

The V and J genes are TRBV13 and TRBJ1-5; with no DNA, the TCRdb D assignment of TRBD1 cannot be verified. This CDR3 region has 14 residues. Germline values: CDR1 PRHDT, CDR2 FYEKMQ (reference sequence). CDR3 amino acids: CASSLGQGRQPQHF.

The rearrangement uses TRBV9 and TRBJ1-3; no DNA is available, so the TRBD1 call from TCRdb remains unchecked. This CDR3 spans 15 amino acids. Germline CDR1 SGDLS, CDR2 YYNGEE. The CDR3 is CASSQQGDSGNTIYF.

The chain employs TRBV11-2 and TRBJ2-5; lacking DNA, the TRBD1 call made by TCRdb goes unchecked. Germline V CDR1 and CDR2: SGHAT, FQNNGV. The CDR3 totals 16 residues. CDR3 protein: CASSLVRDMYQETQYF.

The rearrangement joins TRBV10-3 to TRBJ1-1. The CDR3 is made up of 14 amino acids. CDR1 and CDR2 (germline): ENHRY, SYGVKD. CDR3 region: CAISEPRRSTEAFF.